This is a list of T cell receptor beta chains from one sample in a study of T cell responses to AZD1222 COVID-19 vaccine. Clones were sequenced by immunoSEQ multiplex PCR, and TCRdb holds only the in-frame ones, with some missing. The table includes under 150,000 clones, approximately 87% detected once. The source was peripheral blood, collected 28 days after the second AZD1222 dose. Receptors originate from an adult who received the AZD1222 COVID-19 vaccine. The CDR3 runs from the conserved cysteine through the conserved F or W. D genes are given only for firm matches.

J gene,V gene,D gene,CDR3 DNA,CDR3 protein
TRBJ2-1,TRBV7-2,TRBD2,TGTGCCAGCAGCTTAGCTGGTAGCGGGAGTTCCTACAATGAGCAGTTCTTC,CASSLAGSGSSYNEQFF
TRBJ2-5,TRBV5-1,TRBD2,TGCGCCAGCAGCATGGGACTAGCGGGGGCTCAAGAGACCCAGTACTTC,CASSMGLAGAQETQYF
TRBJ2-3,TRBV30,TRBD2,TGTGCCTGGAGTCACGCTAGCGGGAGGGCGGTAATAGGCACAGATACGCAGTATTTT,CAWSHASGRAVIGTDTQYF
TRBJ2-5,TRBV7-2,TRBD2,TGTGCCAGCAGCCCTAGCGGGAGAGAGACCCAGTACTTC,CASSPSGRETQYF
TRBJ2-1,TRBV19,TRBD2,TGTGCCAGTAGTATAGATCCGACTAGCGGGCCCTACAATGAGCAGTTCTTC,CASSIDPTSGPYNEQFF
TRBJ2-7,TRBV20-1,NA,TGCAGTGCTAGCGGGAGACGTGAGCAGTACTTC,CSASGRREQYF
TRBJ1-2,TRBV5-4,TRBD1,TGTGCCAGCACCGGGACAGATACTTATGGCTACACCTTC,CASTGTDTYGYTF
TRBJ2-7,TRBV9,NA,TGTGCCAGCAGCGTAGGGGGTGTGGGGCCATACGAGCAGTACTTC,CASSVGGVGPYEQYF
TRBJ2-1,TRBV2,TRBD2,TGTGCCAGCAGTGCACAACTAGCGTCTAAGCAGTTCTTC,CASSAQLASKQFF
TRBJ1-2,TRBV5-1,NA,TGCGCCAGCAGCTTGTACCAGGACGGCTACACCTTC,CASSLYQDGYTF
TRBJ1-6,TRBV30,NA,TGTGCCTGGCAGGGCCTCTCCTATAATTCACCCCTCCACTTT,CAWQGLSYNSPLHF
TRBJ2-7,TRBV27,NA,TGTGCCAGCAGTTATGGACGAAACGCCTACGAGCAGTACTTC,CASSYGRNAYEQYF